This T cell receptor beta chain emerged from a study of CD8 T cells in ankylosing spondylitis. Findings and caveats of the study: There was a TCR beta motif, made of eight highly homologous variants, that appeared characteristic of ankylosing spondylitis blood.

The sample holds a few counts of this clonotype. What it recognizes is unknown. Germline CDR1 and CDR2: SEHNR and FQNEAQ (reference sequence). Trimming pared 4 bases from V and 6 bases from J, leaving 22 bases between. CDR3 length: 17 residues. In TCRdb, the 5' RACE reads were re-called with MiXCR into one record per CDR3 protein. This table holds 220,000 or so distinct CDR3 sequences, 18% found once. Sequenced sample: blood, either unsorted or a sorted T cell fraction (not recorded which). The receptor was derived from a male donor with ankylosing spondylitis. The V call is TRBV7-9, the J call TRBJ2-1; possible D gene TRBD2, 7 bases. The CDR3, as DNA: TGTGCCAGCAGCTCCCCCTTTGGGGGGGCTAATGGCAATGAGCAGTTCTTC. It translates to CASSSPFGGANGNEQFF. The entire variable domain, with the rest obtained from reference TRBV7-9 and TRBJ2-1, is as follows: DTGVSQNPRHKITKRGQNVTFRCDPISEHNRLYWYRQTLGQGPEFLTYFQNEAQLEKSRLLSDRFSAERPKGSFSTLEIQRTEQGDSAMYLCASSSPFGGANGNEQFFGPGTRLTVL.